The 22 T cell receptor beta chains in this list originate from one sample, sequenced in a study of shared T cell receptors in the human thymus. Only in-frame clones appear in the TCRdb table, and some are missing; sequencing was by immunoSEQ multiplex PCR. Here the sample spans hundreds of thousands of clones, around 87% being singletons. Another study also made use of these data, one on human thymus T cells.

The source material was thymocytes. These receptors were obtained from a boy under two years old with a congenital heart defect.

Comment on this clone: The sample contains more than one DNA sequence encoding this CDR3. The chain couples TRBV5-1 to TRBJ2-5; 14 bases are shared with TRBD2. The CDR3 consists of 16 residues. Germline V gene data show CDR1 as SGHRS and CDR2 as YFSETQ. The ends lost 0 bases at V and 2 bases at J; junction bases unmatched: 0. The CDR3 reads CASSLGLAGGQETQYF. The CDR3 DNA is TGCGCCAGCAGCTTGGGACTAGCGGGGGGGCAAGAGACCCAGTACTTC.

This chain uses TRBV5-1 with TRBJ1-1; no clear D. CDR3 length: 17 residues. Germline V lookup: CDR1 SGHRS, CDR2 YFSETQ. V shed 7 bases and J shed 2 bases, with 24 bases lying between them. CDR3 bases: TGCGCCAGCTCCATAGAGGGTCCGCTATGGCGAAACACTGAAGCTTTCTTT. The encoded protein is CASSIEGPLWRNTEAFF.

The chain combines TRBV9 with TRBJ2-7; 7 bases fit TRBD1. Germline trimming cut 4 bases from V and 0 bases from J; bases unmatched to any gene: 10. The CDR3 is made up of 16 amino acids. Per germline, CDR1 SGDLS and CDR2 YYNGEE. In nucleotides, the CDR3 is TGTGCCAGCAGCAACCTAGACAGGGCCGGCTCCTACGAGCAGTACTTC. Its translation is CASSNLDRAGSYEQYF.

The V and J genes are TRBV12-5 and TRBJ2-4; D is possibly TRBD2 (5 bases). Trimming left V 7 bases short and J 10 bases short, with 23 bases between. Germline lookup yields CDR1 LGHNT and CDR2 FRNRAP. CDR3 length: 15 residues. CDR3 loop: CASANPWRQPEIQYF. As DNA, the CDR3 is TGTGCTAGTGCCAACCCGTGGAGGCAGCCCGAAATTCAGTACTTC. The variable domain in full, with the rest retrieved from reference TRBV12-5 and TRBJ2-4, is DARVTQTPRHKVTEMGQEVTMRCQPILGHNTVFWYRQTMMQGLELLAYFRNRAPLDDSGMPKDRFSAEMPDATLATLKIQPSEPRDSAVYFCASANPWRQPEIQYFGAGTRLSVL.

The rearrangement joins TRBV7-9 to TRBJ1-1, with a tentative D call TRBD1 (5 bases). The CDR3 has 16 amino acids. The germline V gene has CDR1 SEHNR and CDR2 FQNEAQ (reference sequence). Trimming left V 1 base short and J 0 bases short, with 12 bases between. The CDR3 protein is CASSLGRQLLNTEAFF. DNA for the CDR3: TGTGCCAGCAGCTTAGGTCGACAGTTATTGAACACTGAAGCTTTCTTT.

A remark on this clone: Other DNA sequences of this sample code for an identical CDR3. The CDR3: CASSPRGWETQYF. CDR3 DNA sequence: TGTGCCAGCAGTCCCCGGGGGTGGGAGACCCAGTACTTC. The chain employs TRBV28 and TRBJ2-5; D is perhaps TRBD2 (6 bases). Trimming cost V 5 bases and J 5 bases, with 12 bases left between them. The CDR3 runs 13 residues. CDR1 is MDHEN and CDR2 is SYDVKM in the germline V gene.

This clone appeared a few times. The CDR3 region has the DNA TGTGCCAGCAGCTTGTCTAGCGGACCCTACGAGCAGTACTTC. Its translation is CASSLSSGPYEQYF. V usage is TRBV5-5 and J usage is TRBJ2-7; 7 nucleotides align to TRBD2. Germline V CDR1 and CDR2: SGHKS, YYEKEE (reference sequence). The CDR3 is 14 amino acids. The V segment lost 1 base and the J segment 2 bases; nucleotides outside the gene matches: 3. The variable domain in full, with the rest retrieved from reference TRBV5-5 and TRBJ2-7, is DAGVTQSPTHLIKTRGQQVTLRCSPISGHKSVSWYQQVLGQGPQFIFQYYEKEERGRGNFPDRFSARQFPNYSSELNVNALLLGDSALYLCASSLSSGPYEQYFGPGTRLTVT.

The chain couples TRBV7-2 to TRBJ1-2; 7 nucleotides align to TRBD1. The CDR3 covers 13 residues. CDR1 is SGHTA, CDR2 FQGNSA, per germline. The V and J ends lost 7 bases and 3 bases, in that order; junction bases with no gene match: 5. This CDR3 is CASNRQGYYGYTF. For the CDR3, the DNA is TGTGCCAGCAACCGACAGGGATACTATGGCTACACCTTC.

In this sample, this clone turned up once. This chain joins TRBV11-2 and TRBJ2-7, with D maybe TRBD2 (6 bases). Germline V lookup: CDR1 SGHAT, CDR2 FQNNGV. The CDR3 length is 17 residues. V was trimmed by 5 bases and J by 3 bases, leaving 23 bases between them. The CDR3 loop reads CASSQRASGCPSYEQYF. For the CDR3, the DNA is TGTGCCAGCAGCCAGCGGGCTTCGGGGTGCCCCAGCTACGAGCAGTACTTC.

The V call is TRBV5-4, the J call TRBJ1-1, with no clear D. Germline assignment: CDR1 SGHNT and CDR2 YYREEE (reference sequence). This CDR3 spans 13 amino acids. V was pared by 0 bases and J by 2 bases, with 5 bases between. The CDR3 DNA sequence: TGTGCCAGCAGCTTGGACAGCAACACTGAAGCTTTCTTT. Translation gives CASSLDSNTEAFF.

V usage is TRBV27 and J usage is TRBJ2-7; 12 nucleotides agree with TRBD1. CDR3 length: 14 amino acids. Losses at the gene ends were 6 bases for V and 8 bases for J; bases not matched to a gene: 8. Germline assignment: CDR1 MNHEY and CDR2 SMNVEV (reference sequence). The CDR3 spells CASSPGTGGGKQYF. The CDR3 region has the DNA TGTGCCAGCAGCCCCGGGACAGGGGGCGGGAAGCAGTACTTC.

This clone has a handful of counts. The rearrangement joins TRBV2 to TRBJ2-7; D uncertain. The CDR3 consists of 16 residues. V lost 5 bases and J 0 bases, leaving 17 bases between the germline ends. Germline loops: CDR1 SNHLY, CDR2 FYNNEI. Here the CDR3 DNA reads TGTGCCAGCAGTCCCTCTCGAGCGACGAACTCCTACGAGCAGTACTTC. Amino acid sequence: CASSPSRATNSYEQYF.

The CDR3 is CATTGLTSGRTDTQYF. DNA of the CDR3: TGTGCCACCACCGGCCTGACTAGCGGGAGAACAGATACGCAGTATTTT. The chain carries TRBV15 and TRBJ2-3; TRBD2 matches at 12 bases. CDR1 is LNHNV and CDR2 is YYDKDF in the germline V gene (reference sequence). This CDR3 is 16 amino acids long. V was pared by 7 bases and J by 3 bases, with 8 bases of the junction left unmatched.

The genes are TRBV7-2 and TRBJ2-4, with D tentatively TRBD2 (5 bases). This CDR3 comprises 16 residues. The ends were cut back, 3 bases at V and 0 bases at J, with 12 bases in the middle. Germline CDR1 and CDR2: SGHTA and FQGNSA. CDR3 sequence reads: CASSFTDGVAKNIQYF. The CDR3, as DNA: TGTGCCAGCAGCTTCACGGACGGGGTAGCCAAAAACATTCAGTACTTC.

This chain uses TRBV9 with TRBJ2-7, with D possibly TRBD1 on 5 matching bases. Germline values: CDR1 SGDLS, CDR2 YYNGEE. This CDR3 has 14 residues. Deletions cut 1 base from V and 2 bases from J, with 10 bases between. CDR3 in DNA: TGTGCCAGCAGCGTACAGGTGGGGCCCTACGAGCAGTACTTC. Protein: CASSVQVGPYEQYF.

The V and J genes are TRBV5-4 and TRBJ2-7; D is unclear. Trimming removed 7 bases from V and 2 bases from J, with 10 bases in between. Germline assignment: CDR1 SGHNT and CDR2 YYREEE (reference sequence). This CDR3 comprises 12 residues. The CDR3 nucleotides read TGTGCCAGCCGCACTGCTCCCTACGAGCAGTACTTC. This gives the protein CASRTAPYEQYF.

The J gene is TRBJ2-7, the V gene TRBV5-6; 9 nucleotides line up with TRBD2. The length of the CDR3 is 18 residues. With 0 bases clipped from V and 6 bases from J, the junction kept 16 bases outside the gene matches. CDR1 is SGHDT, CDR2 YYEEEE, per germline. The CDR3 bases are TGTGCCAGCAGCTTGGGGGGGACTAGCCCCTTTTATATATCCGAGCAGTACTTC. Translation gives CASSLGGTSPFYISEQYF.

The rearrangement links TRBV19 to TRBJ2-2; TRBD2 agrees at 10 bases. Trimming removed 2 bases from V and 4 bases from J; junction bases left unmatched: 1. The CDR3 is made up of 15 amino acids. The germline V gene has CDR1 LNHDA and CDR2 SQIVND (reference sequence). The CDR3 protein is CASSITSGITGELFF. The CDR3 DNA reads TGTGCCAGTAGTATAACTAGCGGGATCACCGGGGAGCTGTTTTTT.

The rearrangement uses TRBV5-1 and TRBJ1-1, with 7 positions matching TRBD1. The CDR3 length is 16 residues. V lost 1 base, J lost 0 bases, and 6 bases stayed unmatched. The germline V gene has CDR1 SGHRS and CDR2 YFSETQ. CDR3 nucleotide sequence: TGCGCCAGCAGCTTGCAGGGGGGCAAAATGAACACTGAAGCTTTCTTT. It specifies CASSLQGGKMNTEAFF. The full variable domain, rest sourced from reference TRBV5-1 and TRBJ1-1, is KAGVTQTPRYLIKTRGQQVTLSCSPISGHRSVSWYQQTPGQGLQFLFEYFSETQRNKGNFPGRFSGRQFSNSRSEMNVSTLELGDSALYLCASSLQGGKMNTEAFFGQGTRLTVV.

Only one count was recorded for this clone. The CDR3 DNA sequence: TGTGCCTGGGTGACATCTGATACCCCGGGACAGGGCTACGAGCAGTACTTC. It encodes CAWVTSDTPGQGYEQYF. V is TRBV30 and J is TRBJ2-7, with 9 bases matching TRBD1. Unmatched junction bases numbered 17, after V lost 5 bases and J lost 3 bases. Germline loops: CDR1 GTSNPN, CDR2 SVGIG (reference sequence). The CDR3 length is 17 residues.

CDR3 DNA: TGTGCCAGTAGACAGACAGGGAACAATGAGCAGTTCTTC. Protein sequence: CASRQTGNNEQFF. The chain joins TRBV19 to TRBJ2-1, with 7 positions matching TRBD1. Germline V lookup: CDR1 LNHDA, CDR2 SQIVND (reference sequence). The junction had 4 bases not matched to a gene; V was cut back by 6 bases and J by 5 bases. The CDR3 extends over 13 amino acids.

This chain links TRBV5-1 with TRBJ2-7, with D perhaps matching TRBD1 (6 bases). In germline, CDR1 is SGHRS, CDR2 YFSETQ. This CDR3 comprises 15 residues. The V end lost 3 bases, the J end lost 8 bases, and 21 bases lay between the germline ends. This CDR3 reads CASSWTQGPQGQQYF. CDR3 nucleotides: TGCGCCAGCAGCTGGACTCAGGGGCCCCAGGGACAGCAGTACTTC.